This T cell receptor (beta chain) appears in the sequencing data of a study of T-cell memory formation after mild COVID-19. Study-wide results and limits: Later expanders leaned CD4+, whereas clones that contracted between day 15 and 85 were balanced CD4/CD8.

As for this clonotype: Its antigen remains unknown.

One entry per CDR3 protein results from TCRdb running MiXCR on the 5' RACE reads. This table holds approximately 240,000 distinct CDR3 sequences, about 15% found once. The CDR3 is 15 residues long. Trimming removed 4 bases at V and 2 bases at J, with 18 bases between. Germline-derived CDR1 and CDR2 are DFQATT and SNEGSKA (reference sequence). The source is a man younger than 35 who had mild COVID-19 (a few samples of this study predate the infection). Cell type and time point are not known. The specimen was PBMCs or a T cell subset sorted from them (not recorded which). The chain couples TRBV20-1 to TRBJ2-7, with D perhaps assigned TRBD1 or TRBD2 (7 bases each). In DNA, the CDR3 is TGCAGTGCTACCCCCCGGGGAGGGGGCCCCTACGAGCAGTACTTC. This encodes CSATPRGGGPYEQYF.